This entry describes one T cell receptor (beta chain). The data were produced by immunoSEQ multiplex PCR, yet TCRdb's version contains in-frame clones alone and is incomplete. The data show about 100,000 clones, approximately 90% seen once. This sample was included in a study of siplizumab effects on memory and regulatory T cells. Trimming took 1 base from V and 7 from J, leaving 6 bases between them. The CDR3 loop spans 12 amino acids. Germline V gene data show CDR1 as KGHSH and CDR2 as LQKENI. This sequence originates from a human donor in good health. What was sequenced was CD4+ T cells sorted from blood. The rearrangement links TRBV18 to TRBJ2-3; D is possibly TRBD1 (5 bases). This CDR3 is CASSPRTNTQYF. CDR3 DNA: TGTGCCAGCTCACCACGGACAAATACGCAGTATTTT.